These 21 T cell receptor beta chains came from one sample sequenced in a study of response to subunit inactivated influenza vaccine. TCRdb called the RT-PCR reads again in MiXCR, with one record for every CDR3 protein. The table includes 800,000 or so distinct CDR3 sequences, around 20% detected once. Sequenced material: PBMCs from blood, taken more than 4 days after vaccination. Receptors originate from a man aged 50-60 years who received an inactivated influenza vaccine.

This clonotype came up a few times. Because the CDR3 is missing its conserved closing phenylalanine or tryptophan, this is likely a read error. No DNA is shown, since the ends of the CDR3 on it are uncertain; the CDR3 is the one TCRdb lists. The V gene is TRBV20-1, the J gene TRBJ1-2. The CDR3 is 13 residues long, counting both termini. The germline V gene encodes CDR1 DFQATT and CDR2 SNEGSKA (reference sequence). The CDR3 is CSARDGILGTSHL.

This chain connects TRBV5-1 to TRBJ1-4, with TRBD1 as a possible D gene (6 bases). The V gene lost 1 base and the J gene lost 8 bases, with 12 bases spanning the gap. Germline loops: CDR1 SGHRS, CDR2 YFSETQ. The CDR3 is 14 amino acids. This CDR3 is CASSLQGRREKLFF. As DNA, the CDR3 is TGCGCCAGCAGCTTGCAGGGGCGACGGGAAAAACTGTTTTTT.

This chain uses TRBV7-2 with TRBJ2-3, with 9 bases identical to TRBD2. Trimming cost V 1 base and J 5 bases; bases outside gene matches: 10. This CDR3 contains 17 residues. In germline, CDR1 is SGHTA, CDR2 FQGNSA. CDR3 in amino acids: CASSLVSWRGGRDTQYF. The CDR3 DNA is TGTGCCAGCAGCTTAGTTTCGTGGCGGGGGGGCCGAGATACGCAGTATTTT.

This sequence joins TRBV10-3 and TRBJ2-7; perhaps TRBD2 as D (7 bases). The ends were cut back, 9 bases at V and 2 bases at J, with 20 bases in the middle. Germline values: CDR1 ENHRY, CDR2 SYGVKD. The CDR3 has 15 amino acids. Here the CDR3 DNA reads TGTGCCATTAGGGGGGGTGAGCGGGCCCCCTACGAGCAGTACTTC. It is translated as CAIRGGERAPYEQYF.

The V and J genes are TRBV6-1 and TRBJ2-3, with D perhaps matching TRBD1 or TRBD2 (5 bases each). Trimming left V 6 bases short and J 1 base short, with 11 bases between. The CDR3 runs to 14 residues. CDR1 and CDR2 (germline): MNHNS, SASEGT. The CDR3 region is CASRGELGTDTQYF. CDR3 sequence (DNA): TGTGCCAGCAGGGGGGAATTGGGCACAGATACGCAGTATTTT.

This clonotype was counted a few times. This chain's CDR3 is CASSPQGAGLYNEQFF. The CDR3 DNA reads TGTGCCAGCAGTCCCCAGGGTGCGGGGCTATACAATGAGCAGTTCTTC. The V gene is TRBV6-1, the J gene TRBJ2-1; D possibly corresponds to TRBD2 (6 bases). The V and J ends lost 5 bases and 4 bases respectively, with 18 bases between them. Germline CDR1 reads MNHNS; CDR2 reads SASEGT. CDR3 size: 16 residues.

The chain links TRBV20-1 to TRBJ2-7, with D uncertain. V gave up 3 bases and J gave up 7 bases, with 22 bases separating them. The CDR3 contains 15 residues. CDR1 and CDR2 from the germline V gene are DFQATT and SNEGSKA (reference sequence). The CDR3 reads CSASVWVSSSKEQYF. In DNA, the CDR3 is TGCAGTGCTAGTGTCTGGGTCAGCTCCTCTAAGGAGCAGTACTTC.

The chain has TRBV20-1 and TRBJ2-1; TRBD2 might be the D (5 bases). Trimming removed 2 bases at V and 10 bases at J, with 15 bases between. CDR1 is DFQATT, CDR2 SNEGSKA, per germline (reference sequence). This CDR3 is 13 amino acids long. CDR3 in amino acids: CSARSPLGDEQFF. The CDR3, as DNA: TGCAGTGCTAGATCTCCGCTGGGAGACGAGCAGTTCTTC.

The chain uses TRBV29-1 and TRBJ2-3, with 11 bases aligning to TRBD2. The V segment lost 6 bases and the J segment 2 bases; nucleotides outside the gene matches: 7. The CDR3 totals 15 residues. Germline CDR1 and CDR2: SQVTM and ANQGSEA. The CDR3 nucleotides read TGCAGCGTACCTACTAGCGGGAGTTTCACAGATACGCAGTATTTT. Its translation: CSVPTSGSFTDTQYF.

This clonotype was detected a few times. This CDR3 reads CASSSAHSNQPQHF. The CDR3 coding sequence is TGTGCCAGCAGTTCAGCTCATAGCAATCAGCCCCAGCATTTT. The rearrangement links TRBV28 to TRBJ1-5, with unresolved D. The CDR3 sequence is 14 residues long. Germline CDR1 and CDR2: MDHEN and SYDVKM. Trimming stripped 4 bases from V and 0 bases from J, with 7 bases between.

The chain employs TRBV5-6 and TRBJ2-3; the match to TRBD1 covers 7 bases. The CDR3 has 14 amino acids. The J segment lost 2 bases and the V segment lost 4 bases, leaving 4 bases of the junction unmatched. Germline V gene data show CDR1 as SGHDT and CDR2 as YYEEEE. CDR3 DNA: TGTGCCAGCAGCGACGGACAGGTCACAGATACGCAGTATTTT. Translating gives CASSDGQVTDTQYF.

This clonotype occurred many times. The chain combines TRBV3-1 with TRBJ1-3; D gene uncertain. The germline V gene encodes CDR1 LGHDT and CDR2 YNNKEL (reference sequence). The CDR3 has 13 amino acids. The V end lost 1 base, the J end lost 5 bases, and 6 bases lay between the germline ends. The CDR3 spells CASSQGKRNTIYF. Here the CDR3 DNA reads TGTGCCAGCAGCCAAGGAAAACGAAACACCATATATTTT.

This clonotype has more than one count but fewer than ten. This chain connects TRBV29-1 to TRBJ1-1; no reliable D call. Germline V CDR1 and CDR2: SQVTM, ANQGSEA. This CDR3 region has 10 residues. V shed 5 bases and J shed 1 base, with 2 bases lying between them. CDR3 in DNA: TGCAGCGTTAAGAACACTGAAGCTTTCTTT. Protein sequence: CSVKNTEAFF. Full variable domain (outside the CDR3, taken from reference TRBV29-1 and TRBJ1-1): SAVISQKPSRDICQRGTSLTIQCQVDSQVTMMFWYRQQPGQSLTLIATANQGSEATYESGFVIDKFPISRPNLTFSTLTVSNMSPEDSSIYLCSVKNTEAFFGQGTRLTVV.

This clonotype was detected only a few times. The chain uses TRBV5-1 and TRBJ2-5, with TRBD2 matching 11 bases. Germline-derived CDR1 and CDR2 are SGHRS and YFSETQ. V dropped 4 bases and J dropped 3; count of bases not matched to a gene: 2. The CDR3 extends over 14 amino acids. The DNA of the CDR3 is TGCGCCAGCAGCGTACTAGCGGGAGAAGAGACCCAGTACTTC. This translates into CASSVLAGEETQYF.

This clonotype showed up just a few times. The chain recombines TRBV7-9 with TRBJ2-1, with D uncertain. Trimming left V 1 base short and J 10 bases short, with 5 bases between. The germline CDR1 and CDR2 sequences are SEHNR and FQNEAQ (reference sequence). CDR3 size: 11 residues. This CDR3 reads CASSLEKEQFF. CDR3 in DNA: TGTGCCAGCAGCTTAGAGAAGGAGCAGTTCTTC.

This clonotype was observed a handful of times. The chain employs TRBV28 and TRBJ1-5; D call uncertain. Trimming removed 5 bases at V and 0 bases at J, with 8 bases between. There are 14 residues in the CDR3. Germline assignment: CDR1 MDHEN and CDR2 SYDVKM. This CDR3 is CASSRVDSNQPQHF. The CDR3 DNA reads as TGTGCCAGCAGTCGGGTGGATAGCAATCAGCCCCAGCATTTT.

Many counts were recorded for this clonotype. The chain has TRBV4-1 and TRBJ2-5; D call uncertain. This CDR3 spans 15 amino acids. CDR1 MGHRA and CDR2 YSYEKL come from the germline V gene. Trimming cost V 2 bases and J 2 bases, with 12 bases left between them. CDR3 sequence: CASSQYFVGQETQYF. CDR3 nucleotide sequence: TGCGCCAGCAGCCAATACTTCGTGGGGCAAGAGACCCAGTACTTC.

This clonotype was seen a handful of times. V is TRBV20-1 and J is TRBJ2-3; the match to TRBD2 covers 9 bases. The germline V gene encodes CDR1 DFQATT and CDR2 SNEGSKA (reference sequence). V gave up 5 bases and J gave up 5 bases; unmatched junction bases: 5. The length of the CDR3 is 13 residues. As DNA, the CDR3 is TGCAGTGCTGGCGGGAGGGTCATAGATACGCAGTATTTT. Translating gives CSAGGRVIDTQYF.

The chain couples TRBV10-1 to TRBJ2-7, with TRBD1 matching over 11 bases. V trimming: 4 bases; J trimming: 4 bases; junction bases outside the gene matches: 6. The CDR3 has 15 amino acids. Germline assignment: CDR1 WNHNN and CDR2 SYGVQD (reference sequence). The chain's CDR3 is CASSGTGGKGYEQYF. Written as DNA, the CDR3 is TGCGCCAGCAGTGGGACAGGGGGCAAGGGGTACGAGCAGTACTTC.

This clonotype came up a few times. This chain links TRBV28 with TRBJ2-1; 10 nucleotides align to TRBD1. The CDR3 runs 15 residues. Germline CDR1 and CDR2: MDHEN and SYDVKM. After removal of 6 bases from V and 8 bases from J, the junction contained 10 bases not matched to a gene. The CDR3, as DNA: TGTGCCAGCAGACCGGGACAGGGGAATGGCTATGAGCAGTTCTTC. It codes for CASRPGQGNGYEQFF.

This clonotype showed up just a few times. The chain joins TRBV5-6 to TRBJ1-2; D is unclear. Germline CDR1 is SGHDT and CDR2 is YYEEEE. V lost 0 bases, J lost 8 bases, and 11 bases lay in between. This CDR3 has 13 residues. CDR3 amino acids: CASSLAQVAGYTF. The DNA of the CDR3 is TGTGCCAGCAGCTTGGCTCAGGTCGCCGGCTACACCTTC.